Presented here are 10 T cell receptor beta chains from one specimen sequenced in a study of blood T cell repertoires in COVID-19. Measured with immunoSEQ multiplex PCR; TCRdb has only the in-frame clones, and not every one. The sample contains about 240,000 clones, almost 85% of which appear only once. The source material was peripheral blood. The receptors here all came from a man over 45 with acute or convalescent COVID-19.

This clone has a single count. This rearrangement joins TRBV6-6 to TRBJ1-5, with D unclear. The ends were cut back, 4 bases at V and 5 bases at J, with 9 bases in the middle. This CDR3 has 13 residues. Per germline, CDR1 MNHNY and CDR2 SVGAGI (reference sequence). The CDR3 sequence: CASSLTGDQPQHF. CDR3 DNA: TGTGCCAGCAGTTTGACGGGAGATCAGCCCCAGCATTTT.

V usage is TRBV4-1 and J usage is TRBJ2-7; D is possibly TRBD2 (6 bases). V lost 4 bases, J lost 7 bases, and 14 bases lay in between. The CDR3 totals 13 residues. Germline V CDR1 and CDR2: MGHRA, YSYEKL. The CDR3 DNA reads as TGCGCCAGCAGCCCGGAGGGGAAGAAAGAGCAGTACTTC. Translating gives CASSPEGKKEQYF.

This clone has only one observation. This sequence joins TRBV7-9 and TRBJ1-6; weak D call: TRBD1 (6 bases). Trimming removed 6 bases at V and 7 bases at J, with 13 bases between. The V gene's germline CDR1 is SEHNR and CDR2 FQNEAQ (reference sequence). The CDR3 runs 14 residues. Written as DNA, the CDR3 is TGTGCCAGCAGACAGGGAGAGGGGAATTCACCCCTCCACTTT. Translation gives CASRQGEGNSPLHF. The whole variable domain, remainder taken from reference TRBV7-9 and TRBJ1-6, is DTGVSQNPRHKITKRGQNVTFRCDPISEHNRLYWYRQTLGQGPEFLTYFQNEAQLEKSRLLSDRFSAERPKGSFSTLEIQRTEQGDSAMYLCASRQGEGNSPLHFGNGTRLTVT.

In regard to this clone: This specimen includes other DNA sequences encoding the same CDR3. The DNA of the CDR3 is TGTGCCAGCAGCGGACAGGGGGACACTGAAGCTTTCTTT. Residues: CASSGQGDTEAFF. The genes are TRBV6-5 and TRBJ1-1, with 10 bases identical to TRBD1. CDR1 is MNHEY, CDR2 SVGAGI, per germline. The CDR3 spans 13 residues. The trim removed 6 bases at V and 3 bases at J, leaving 1 base unmatched.

The CDR3 here is CAWGETSYNEQFF. The CDR3 DNA follows: TGTGCCTGGGGGGAGACCTCCTACAATGAGCAGTTCTTC. This sequence joins TRBV30 and TRBJ2-1; D perhaps matches TRBD2 (5 bases). Trimming pared 5 bases from V and 0 bases from J, leaving 8 bases between. CDR1 and CDR2 from the germline V gene are GTSNPN and SVGIG (reference sequence). CDR3 length: 13 amino acids. The full variable domain, in which reference TRBV30 and TRBJ2-1 provide the parts outside the CDR3, is SQTIHQWPATLVQPVGSPLSLECTVEGTSNPNLYWYRQAAGRGLQLLFYSVGIGQISSEVPQNLSASRPQDRQFILSSKKLLLSDSGFYLCAWGETSYNEQFFGPGTRLTVL.

This clone appeared a single time. The rearrangement joins TRBV5-1 to TRBJ1-4; TRBD1 is a possible D gene (5 bases). This CDR3 has 14 residues. Germline CDR1 is SGHRS and CDR2 is YFSETQ. V lost 0 bases to trimming and J lost 6 bases, with 9 bases between them. CDR3 nucleotides: TGCGCCAGCAGCTTGGTGGGGGAGGATGAAAAACTGTTTTTT. Translated: CASSLVGEDEKLFF.

V usage is TRBV19 and J usage is TRBJ2-7; 9 bases map to TRBD1. The V gene end was trimmed by 5 bases and the J gene end by 7 bases; junction bases not matched to a gene: 6. Germline values: CDR1 LNHDA, CDR2 SQIVND (reference sequence). CDR3 length: 13 residues. CDR3 in amino acids: CASSRDRVEEQYF. The CDR3, as DNA: TGTGCCAGTAGTCGGGACAGGGTGGAAGAGCAGTACTTC.

The rearrangement links TRBV24-1 to TRBJ2-2; 8 nucleotides align to TRBD1. This CDR3 has 16 amino acids. The germline gives CDR1 KGHDR, CDR2 SFDVKD. J was trimmed by 2 bases and V by 4 bases; bases with no gene match: 5. This CDR3 is CATSDSRGPNTGELFF. For the CDR3, the DNA is TGTGCCACCAGTGACTCCAGGGGGCCCAACACCGGGGAGCTGTTTTTT.

The J gene is TRBJ2-5, the V gene TRBV6-5; TRBD1 aligns across 7 bases. This CDR3 spans 13 amino acids. V lost 11 bases to trimming and J lost 4 bases; unmatched junction nucleotides: 10. Germline-derived CDR1 and CDR2 are MNHEY and SVGAGI. The CDR3 here is CASAGGIRETQYF. CDR3 nucleotide sequence: TGTGCCTCGGCAGGGGGAATAAGAGAGACCCAGTACTTC.

V usage is TRBV30 and J usage is TRBJ2-7; TRBD2 matches at 7 bases. CDR3 length: 14 amino acids. V dropped 3 bases and J dropped 6; count of bases not matched to a gene: 11. Germline CDR1 GTSNPN, CDR2 SVGIG (reference sequence). CDR3 protein: CAWRGNGRRIEQYF. In DNA form, the CDR3 reads TGTGCCTGGAGGGGCAACGGGAGGAGGATCGAGCAGTACTTC. The full variable domain, completed using reference TRBV30 and TRBJ2-7, is SQTIHQWPATLVQPVGSPLSLECTVEGTSNPNLYWYRQAAGRGLQLLFYSVGIGQISSEVPQNLSASRPQDRQFILSSKKLLLSDSGFYLCAWRGNGRRIEQYFGPGTRLTVT.